Below are 9 T cell receptor beta chains sequenced from a single sample in a study of graft-versus-host responses after intestinal transplantation. TCRdb's copy holds only in-frame clones and misses some; the assay was immunoSEQ multiplex PCR. Here the sample spans some 41,000 clones, around 95% being singletons. The antigens of these receptors remain unknown. This sample comprised unstimulated CD8+ T cells sorted from spleen or lymph node cells, obtained before transplant. The receptor source for this set is a human donor who was the organ donor for an intestinal transplant.

This rearrangement joins TRBV4-3 to TRBJ2-1; the D is unclear. V lost 1 base and J 8 bases, leaving 12 bases between the germline ends. The CDR3 consists of 14 residues. CDR1 is LGHNA, CDR2 YSLEER, per germline. CDR3 loop: CASSQGISWDEQFF. CDR3 nucleotides: TGCGCCAGCAGCCAAGGGATTAGCTGGGATGAGCAGTTCTTC.

This sequence joins TRBV5-1 and TRBJ1-3; D ambiguous. Germline CDR1 and CDR2: SGHRS and YFSETQ. The V end lost 0 bases, the J end lost 2 bases, and 15 bases lay between the germline ends. The CDR3 totals 17 residues. CDR3 loop: CASSLEGSQVPGNTIYF. CDR3 DNA: TGCGCCAGCAGCTTGGAAGGTTCGCAGGTTCCTGGAAACACCATATATTTT. Full variable domain (remainder filled in from reference TRBV5-1 and TRBJ1-3): KAGVTQTPRYLIKTRGQQVTLSCSPISGHRSVSWYQQTPGQGLQFLFEYFSETQRNKGNFPGRFSGRQFSNSRSEMNVSTLELGDSALYLCASSLEGSQVPGNTIYFGEGSWLTVV.

The chain uses TRBV6-5 and TRBJ1-3, with D possibly TRBD1 on 5 matching bases. Looked up from germline, CDR1 is MNHEY and CDR2 is SVGAGI. The germline V and J ends were trimmed by 6 bases and 0 bases, with 12 bases remaining between them. The CDR3 is made up of 15 amino acids. The CDR3 DNA reads TGTGCCAGCAGAGGGGTACCTATCTCTGGAAACACCATATATTTT. Translation: CASRGVPISGNTIYF.

The chain has TRBV6-1 and TRBJ1-2, with D hard to call. This CDR3 comprises 13 residues. V dropped 5 bases and J dropped 4 bases, with 11 bases sitting between them. The germline V gene has CDR1 MNHNS and CDR2 SASEGT. The CDR3 DNA reads TGTGCCAGCAGTTATTTTACCCCCTATGGCTACACCTTC. It encodes CASSYFTPYGYTF.

The CDR3, as DNA: TGTGCCAGCAGCTTGGGACACTCCTACGAGCAGTACTTC. Its translation: CASSLGHSYEQYF. The chain has TRBV5-4 and TRBJ2-7, with D uncertain. V was pared by 0 bases and J by 0 bases, with 4 bases between. CDR3 length equals 13 residues. CDR1 is SGHNT, CDR2 YYREEE, per germline (reference sequence).

The rearrangement uses TRBV9 and TRBJ2-3; 7 bases map to TRBD2. Germline assignment: CDR1 SGDLS and CDR2 YYNGEE. Germline trimming cut 3 bases from V and 0 bases from J; bases unmatched to any gene: 13. The length of the CDR3 is 18 residues. CDR3 DNA: TGTGCCAGCAGCGCAGGACTAGGAAGGGGTACTAGCACAGATACGCAGTATTTT. Its translation: CASSAGLGRGTSTDTQYF.

The chain couples TRBV9 to TRBJ1-6; D is unresolved. CDR1 is SGDLS, CDR2 YYNGEE, per germline. V was pared by 4 bases and J by 5 bases, with 16 bases between. The CDR3 sequence is 16 residues long. Written as DNA, the CDR3 is TGTGCCAGCAGCCCTAATCCGGGTCCCGATAATTCACCCCTCCACTTT. It specifies CASSPNPGPDNSPLHF.

The chain uses TRBV11-2 and TRBJ2-3; 8 bases match TRBD2. Looked up from germline, CDR1 is SGHAT and CDR2 is FQNNGV. V lost 3 bases, J lost 6 bases, and 11 bases stayed unmatched. This CDR3 spans 16 amino acids. CDR3 protein: CASSLRSGTRRDTQYF. As DNA, the CDR3 is TGTGCCAGCAGCTTGCGATCCGGGACTAGGCGTGATACGCAGTATTTT.

The CDR3 coding sequence is TGTGCCAGCAGCCAAGGACAGGGCCCCTCCTACGAGCAGTACTTC. Translating gives CASSQGQGPSYEQYF. This rearrangement joins TRBV14 to TRBJ2-7, with 7 bases fitting TRBD1. Germline lookup yields CDR1 SGHDN and CDR2 FVKESK. The junction had 3 bases not matched to a gene; V was cut back by 1 base and J by 0 bases. The CDR3 extends over 15 amino acids.